This entry is about one T cell receptor beta chain. What it recognizes is unknown. The CDR3 totals 12 residues. CDR1 SQVTM and CDR2 ANQGSEA come from the germline V gene. V dropped 7 bases and J dropped 2 bases, with 11 bases sitting between them. Clones were read by immunoSEQ multiplex PCR, and TCRdb kept only the in-frame ones, dropping some. In the table there are approximately 93,000 clones, around 80% of which are singletons. The sample belongs to a study of PD-1 blockade in classical Hodgkin lymphoma. Regarding the study as a whole: CD4+ TCR diversity rose significantly by C4D1, and CD8+ TCR diversity did not. When set against healthy donors, newly diagnosed patients were reported to show lower baseline TCR diversity. The authors have not defined what causes the repertoire differences, possibly disease activity or prior therapy.

The time point here: cycle 4 day 1 (C4D1), after around six weeks of nivolumab. Every patient relapsed after autologous stem cell transplantation, and brentuximab vedotin exposure varied. V gene TRBV29-1 combines with J gene TRBJ1-2, with D hard to call. The sequence came from a human donor with classical Hodgkin lymphoma. The material sequenced was peripheral blood mononuclear cells (PBMCs), taken before the fourth cycle of nivolumab. Here the CDR3 reads CSGRLQNYGYTF. In DNA form, the CDR3 reads TGCAGCGGGCGGTTACAAAACTATGGCTACACCTTC.